Listed below are T cell receptor beta chains from one sample, sequenced in a study of blood T cell dynamics during melanoma immunotherapy. Data came from immunoSEQ multiplex PCR; TCRdb stores just in-frame clones and leaves some out. The sample records around 12,000 clones, approximately 90% being singletons. The sample was blood, taken from a patient treated with checkpoint blockade. The receptor source for this set is a human donor with melanoma. Each CDR3 is given with its conserved first and last residue. A D gene is named only where the DNA matches it firmly. Size values are once, few and many counts, or a class for expanded clones, and some rows have none.

>TRBJ2-7|NA|NA|TRBV19
CASRKDGTYEQYF
TGTGCCAGTAGGAAGGACGGGACTTACGAGCAGTACTTC
>TRBJ2-3|TRBD2|NA|TRBV11-1
CASSLQRGRTDTQYF
TGTGCCAGCAGCCTCCAGCGGGGGAGGACAGATACGCAGTATTTT
>TRBJ1-1|NA|few|TRBV5-1
CASSLTTVTNTEAFF
TGCGCCAGCAGCCTTACTACCGTAACGAACACTGAAGCTTTCTTT
>TRBJ2-2|NA|NA|TRBV19
CASTKSTGSGELFF
TGTGCCAGTACCAAATCGACAGGATCCGGGGAGCTGTTTTTT
>TRBJ1-5|NA|few|TRBV30
CAWSPRDISNQPQHF
TGTGCCTGGAGTCCCCGGGATATTAGCAATCAGCCCCAGCATTTT
>TRBJ1-6|NA|NA|TRBV6-5
CASSYGRQNSPLHF
TGTGCCAGCAGTTACGGACGACAGAATTCACCCCTCCACTTT
>TRBJ2-6|NA|NA|TRBV2
CASSERNSGANVLTF
TGTGCCAGCAGTGAAAGGAACTCTGGGGCCAACGTCCTGACTTTC
>TRBJ1-1|TRBD1|NA|TRBV2
CASRDRELGTEAFF
TGTGCCAGCAGGGACAGGGAATTGGGAACTGAAGCTTTCTTT
>TRBJ2-5|NA|NA|TRBV10-1
CASSRTAQETQYF
TGCGCCAGCAGCCGGACAGCTCAAGAGACCCAGTACTTC
>TRBJ2-2|NA|NA|TRBV7-6
CASSSAPNTGELFF
TGTGCCAGCAGTTCGGCCCCGAACACCGGGGAGCTGTTTTTT
>TRBJ1-2|TRBD1|NA|TRBV14
CASSPGQTYGYTF
TGTGCCAGCAGCCCGGGACAGACCTATGGCTACACCTTC
>TRBJ2-5|TRBD2|NA|TRBV7-9
CASSLLAGGRVQYF
TGTGCCAGCAGCTTATTAGCGGGGGGCCGGGTGCAGTACTTC
>TRBJ1-6|NA|NA|TRBV5-6
CASSLWGAINNSPLHF
TGTGCCAGCAGCTTGTGGGGGGCGATCAATAATTCACCCCTCCACTTT
>TRBJ2-7|NA|few|TRBV7-9
CASSSRGRYEQYF
TGTGCCAGCAGCTCTCGGGGCCGCTACGAGCAGTACTTC
>TRBJ2-2|NA|NA|TRBV27
CASSLLQGLTGELFF
TGTGCCAGCAGTTTATTGCAGGGCCTCACCGGGGAGCTGTTTTTT
>TRBJ1-5|NA|NA|TRBV7-2
CASSLDRVGQPQHF
TGTGCCAGCAGCTTAGACCGGGTAGGGCAGCCCCAGCATTTT
>TRBJ1-5|TRBD1|NA|TRBV7-8
CASSPGQGAYGNQPQHF
TGTGCCAGCAGCCCCGGACAGGGTGCCTACGGCAATCAGCCCCAGCATTTT
>TRBJ2-7|TRBD2|once|TRBV30
CAWNRGGYEQYF
TGTGCCTGGAATCGGGGGGGCTACGAGCAGTACTTC
>TRBJ2-7|NA|few|TRBV18
CASSPGRVREAYEQYF
TGTGCCAGCTCACCCGGCAGGGTTAGGGAAGCCTACGAGCAGTACTTC
>TRBJ2-5|TRBD1|NA|TRBV7-6
CASSLGQGQETQYF
TGTGCCAGCAGCTTAGGACAGGGGCAAGAGACCCAGTACTTC
>TRBJ2-7|NA|NA|TRBV6-5
CATTDTSSSYEQYF
TGTGCCACGACGGACACCTCCTCTTCCTACGAGCAGTACTTC
>TRBJ1-6|NA|NA|TRBV7-2
CASSAVGRSLTYNSPLHF
TGTGCCAGCAGCGCCGTCGGCAGGAGCCTCACCTATAATTCACCCCTCCACTTT
>TRBJ2-1|NA|NA|TRBV6-5
CASRPMWSSYNEQFF
TGTGCCAGCAGGCCAATGTGGAGCTCCTACAATGAGCAGTTCTTC
>TRBJ1-2|NA|NA|TRBV6-1
CASSEGGSLLGYTF
TGTGCCAGCAGTGAAGGAGGCAGCCTCCTTGGCTACACCTTC
>TRBJ2-5|TRBD1|NA|TRBV5-1
CASSLGGTGGPETQYF
TGCGCCAGCAGCTTGGGAGGGACAGGGGGCCCAGAGACCCAGTACTTC
>TRBJ2-1|NA|NA|TRBV29-1
CSVVEQGAYNEQFF
TGCAGCGTTGTAGAGCAGGGAGCCTACAATGAGCAGTTCTTC
>TRBJ1-2|NA|NA|TRBV5-4
CASSWTRKNNYGYTF
TGTGCCAGCAGCTGGACTCGGAAAAATAACTATGGCTACACCTTC
>TRBJ1-5|NA|NA|TRBV19
CASSIWGGEWNQPQHF
TGTGCCAGTAGTATATGGGGGGGAGAGTGGAATCAGCCCCAGCATTTT
>TRBJ2-2|NA|NA|TRBV7-9
CASASGGGELFF
TGTGCCTCAGCGTCCGGGGGCGGGGAGCTGTTTTTT
>TRBJ1-2|TRBD1|NA|TRBV28
CASSSHLQQGPSPYGYTF
TGTGCCAGCAGTTCCCACCTGCAACAGGGGCCGAGCCCCTATGGCTACACCTTC
>TRBJ1-1|NA|NA|TRBV19
CASRWARNTEAFF
TGTGCCAGTAGATGGGCTAGGAACACTGAAGCTTTCTTT
>TRBJ1-2|NA|once|TRBV9
CASSVDSSLYGYTF
TGTGCCAGCAGCGTAGACTCAAGCCTCTATGGCTACACCTTC
>TRBJ2-1|NA|NA|TRBV6-1
CATRAPSLGEQFF
TGTGCCACCCGGGCTCCGAGTCTAGGTGAGCAGTTCTTC
>TRBJ1-2|NA|NA|TRBV18
CASLSSDYGYTF
TGTGCCAGCTTAAGTTCGGACTATGGCTACACCTTC
>TRBJ2-6|TRBD1|NA|TRBV15
CATSVWGTGSSGANVLTF
TGTGCCACCAGCGTGTGGGGGACAGGGAGTTCTGGGGCCAACGTCCTGACTTTC
>TRBJ1-1|NA|large|TRBV9
CASSPTGTLNTEAFF
TGTGCCAGCAGCCCCACCGGGACACTGAACACTGAAGCTTTCTTT
>TRBJ2-5|NA|once|TRBV7-2
CASSLVFRDGQYF
TGTGCCAGCAGCTTAGTCTTTCGGGACGGGCAGTACTTC
>TRBJ1-2|NA|NA|TRBV6-1
CASSADFIRYGYTF
TGTGCCAGCAGCGCCGACTTTATCCGCTATGGCTACACCTTC
>TRBJ2-7|NA|few|TRBV7-8
CASSPVGQSYEQYF
TGTGCCAGCAGCCCCGTAGGACAGTCCTACGAGCAGTACTTC
>TRBJ1-1|NA|NA|TRBV7-2
CASSPERGDRTFF
TGTGCCAGCAGCCCCGAGCGGGGAGACAGAACTTTCTTT
>TRBJ1-2|NA|NA|TRBV6-6
CASSYSGTGGGYTF
TGTGCCAGCAGTTACTCCGGGACGGGAGGTGGCTACACCTTC
>TRBJ1-3|TRBD1|NA|TRBV19
CASSLSGTGSGNTIYF
TGTGCCAGTAGTCTCTCCGGGACAGGCTCTGGAAACACCATATATTTT
>TRBJ2-2|NA|few|TRBV4-3
CASSQEVDTGELFF
TGCGCCAGCAGCCAAGAGGTGGACACCGGGGAGCTGTTTTTT
>TRBJ2-5|NA|NA|TRBV5-1
CASSLDPVQTQYF
TGCGCCAGCAGCTTGGACCCAGTGCAGACCCAGTACTTC
>TRBJ1-1|NA|NA|TRBV29-1
CSAFGQLNTEAFF
TGCAGCGCCTTCGGACAGCTGAACACTGAAGCTTTCTTT
>TRBJ1-1|NA|NA|TRBV5-6
CASSYAGQLYTEAFF
TGTGCCAGCAGCTACGCGGGACAACTTTACACTGAAGCTTTCTTT
>TRBJ1-5|TRBD1|NA|TRBV6-6
CASSLPETGSNQPQHF
TGTGCCAGCAGTTTGCCCGAGACAGGGAGCAATCAGCCCCAGCATTTT
>TRBJ1-1|TRBD1|NA|TRBV5-1
CASSLPGTGGVTEAFF
TGCGCCAGCAGCTTGCCCGGGACAGGGGGCGTCACTGAAGCTTTCTTT
>TRBJ2-1|TRBD1|NA|TRBV5-1
CASSSWTGGGEQFF
TGCGCCAGCAGCTCCTGGACAGGTGGGGGTGAGCAGTTCTTC
>TRBJ2-5|TRBD1|once|TRBV11-2
CASRQLQGRRGETQYF
TGTGCCAGCAGACAATTACAGGGGCGGCGAGGAGAGACCCAGTACTTC
>TRBJ2-3|TRBD1|NA|TRBV25-1
CASSVNPGQVNTDTQYF
TGTGCCAGCAGTGTTAACCCGGGACAGGTGAACACAGATACGCAGTATTTT
>TRBJ1-1|NA|NA|TRBV19
CASTPLGAFNTEAFF
TGTGCCAGTACCCCTTTAGGGGCTTTCAACACTGAAGCTTTCTTT
>TRBJ2-3|TRBD2|NA|TRBV19
CASSLVSGGYTDTQYF
TGTGCCAGTAGTTTGGTTAGCGGGGGTTACACAGATACGCAGTATTTT
>TRBJ1-6|NA|NA|TRBV30
CAWSSVVWERAYNSPLHF
TGTGCCTGGAGTTCGGTAGTGTGGGAAAGGGCCTATAATTCACCCCTCCACTTT